This T cell receptor beta chain came from a study of regulatory T cells in long-lasting Graves disease. Study-level results: Persistent disease was characterized by preferential usage of TRBV28, TRBJ1-2 and TRBJ2-5.

The J segment lost 7 bases and the V segment lost 5 bases, leaving 15 bases of the junction unmatched. Germline CDR1 SNHLY, CDR2 FYNNEI. The CDR3 is 17 amino acids. Indicated time point: newly diagnosed GD, antithyroid drugs for less than 3 months. PBMC RNA served as the TCR library source. This clonotype was detected ten times or more. The antigen remains undetermined. Researchers made TCR beta libraries by using iRepertoire HTBI primers and running Arm-PCR on CDR3 regions. In TCRdb, the multiplex PCR reads were re-called with MiXCR into one record per CDR3 protein. Here the sample spans a few hundred thousand distinct CDR3 sequences, about 14% being singletons. The same data also went into a second study, on T cells in Graves' hyperthyroidism and ophthalmopathy. That report adds: Using 13 V-J features, a model discriminated ophthalmopathy from stable hyperthyroidism.

This receptor was identified in a woman aged 45-65 years with Graves disease. The chain carries TRBV2 and TRBJ1-5; 9 bases are shared with TRBD1. The source was peripheral blood mononuclear cells (PBMCs), collected at new diagnosis, from a patient treated with antithyroid drugs. The CDR3 region has the DNA TGTGCCAGCAGTCCCGGGACAGGGTTCAGTAGTGGACAGCCCCAGCATTTT. Translated: CASSPGTGFSSGQPQHF.